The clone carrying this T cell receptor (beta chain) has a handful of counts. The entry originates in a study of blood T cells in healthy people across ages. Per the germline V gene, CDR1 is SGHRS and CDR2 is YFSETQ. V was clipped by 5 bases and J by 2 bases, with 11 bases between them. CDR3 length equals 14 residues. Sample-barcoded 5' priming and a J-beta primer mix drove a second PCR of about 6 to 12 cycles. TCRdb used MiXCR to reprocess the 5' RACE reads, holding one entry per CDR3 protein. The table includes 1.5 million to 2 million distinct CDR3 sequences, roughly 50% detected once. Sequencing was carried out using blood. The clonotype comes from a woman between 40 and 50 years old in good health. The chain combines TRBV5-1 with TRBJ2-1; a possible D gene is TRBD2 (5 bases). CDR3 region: CASRTTGTYNEQFF. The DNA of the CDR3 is TGCGCCAGCAGAACGACCGGGACCTACAATGAGCAGTTCTTC.